This T cell receptor beta chain came from a study of persistence of HIV-infected CD4 T cells (dated by TCRdb to about 2020). For context, the study as a whole: The study isolated CMV- and HIV-1 Gag-responding CD4+ T cells from ART-treated individuals to examine antigen-driven clonal expansion of HIV-1-infected cells. The median time the participants had spent on suppressive ART was less than 9 years. Apart from two participants who underwent leukapheresis at a single time point, peripheral blood samples of up to 180 mL were collected from participants at multiple time points. The clonality of all cells in each sorted population was measured by TCRbeta sequencing, and the clonality of infected cells was measured by proviral sequencing. The TCR cluster analysis across participants included under ten participants for CMV and roughly 7 participants for Gag.

Read against the paper, the sample's treatment or condition label means: suppressive antiretroviral therapy. Cells were stimulated with a pool of overlapping HIV-1 Gag 15-mer peptides at roughly 1 ug per peptide per mL. Nonresponding CD40L-negative CD69-negative CD45RO-high memory CD4+ T cells were sorted as memory populations depleted of antigen-responding cells. HIV-1-infected adults in whom suppressive ART had been started during chronic infection were enrolled as participants. Participants had undetectable plasma HIV-1 RNA below 50 copies/mL for at least 4 years. To be included, a participant needed positive CMV serology and a CD4+ T cell count above 400 cells/uL. Before stimulation, PBMCs were isolated using density centrifugation and depleted of CD8+ T cells. Stimulation of CD8-depleted PBMCs was carried out for 15 to 20 hours with anti-CD28/CD49d costimulation, CD40-blocking antibody and enfuvirtide, to prevent new infections. Cell sorting was performed on a Beckman Coulter MoFlo Legacy or XDP sorter, and dead cells were excluded with propidium iodide. Genomic DNA was extracted using the QIAamp DNA Mini Kit for samples with more than one million cells and using the Quick-DNA Microprep Kit for all other samples.

On the study overall, not on this receptor specifically: Within the same sorted populations, TCR oligoclonality correlated with proviral oligoclonality. Antigen-responding cells were enriched for degenerate expanded CDR3beta sequences, which suggests convergent selection of CD4+ responses to CMV and Gag. Bulk TCR analyses could not be limited to the rare CMV-responding cells that actually contained HIV-1 proviruses. Only a small number of individuals took part in the study, and only a limited range of antigens was tested. TCRbeta richness in CMV- and Gag-responding cells was significantly lower than in anti-CD3/anti-CD28-responding cells; CMV-responding cells had higher oligoclonality than CD3/CD28-stimulated and Gag-responding cells.

CDR1 and CDR2, looked up from the germline V gene, are SGHRS and YFSETQ. Reading from cysteine to phenylalanine, the CDR3 counts 14 amino acids. Only the CDR3 portion is preserved as DNA: 42 bases, with reading frame beginning at the first base. A distance of 9 bases separates the germline ends of V and J, which lose 4 bases and 4 bases respectively. TCRbeta repertoires were sequenced from genomic DNA with the immunoSEQ hsTCRB assay version 4 in survey mode. For TCRbeta sequencing, genomic DNA was diluted to roughly 10 ng/uL, with up to 1 ug used per sample. Processing in the source paper ran as follows. ImmunoSeq Analyzer 3.0 was used for analysis of TCRbeta data, and diversity was computed on productive nucleotide rearrangements. Lower-bound TCR diversity was estimated with the improved Chao index, and clonality with the Gini coefficient using the Immunarch R package. Nucleotide rearrangements that differed but encoded the same CDR3beta amino acid sequence were counted as separate clonotypes. Differential abundance analysis found TCRbeta sequences that were significantly enriched in antigen-responding cells compared with anti-CD3/anti-CD28-activated cells. TCRs were clustered by predicted peptide-MHC specificity with GLIPH2, both within individual participants and across merged participant data sets. This is the immuneACCESS table as TCRdb keeps it, with only in-frame sequences that have V and J called. A part of the clones is gone; compared with another copy, unresolved V genes explain less than half, and the rest is unexplained. V and J calls and clone size are those listed in that table; D and trimming were worked out from the DNA. Within this sample are 30,000 or so clones, with 80% to 90% of them counted one time only. The ten largest clones capture about a sixth of the sample.

A remark on this clone: This receptor's antigen is unknown. Per-base qualities were not stored, and no clone one base away is much larger.

Material: CD4+ T cells sorted from PBMCs after approximately 19-hour stimulation, obtained from a patient who received antiretroviral therapy. Sample cell subset or site, as interpreted from the label and publication: CD40L-CD69- CD45RO-high memory CD4 T cells not responding to Gag peptides. The V and J segments used are TRBV5-1 and TRBJ2-6; there is no confident call for the D gene. The source of this sequence is an adult woman with HIV who was CMV-seropositive. The sequenced DNA: TGCGCCAGCAGCCCATCTCTAGGGGCCAACGTCCTGACTTTC. It translates as CASSPSLGANVLTF.